These 13 T cell receptor beta chains were all obtained from the same sample, sequenced in a study of control samples from healthy donors and cancer patients. Libraries were prepared by immunoSEQ multiplex PCR; TCRdb keeps only in-frame clonotypes and omits some of them. The sample has about 60,000 clones, 85% seen once; the top ten hold 4.5% to 7%. Sample: blood. These receptors all stem from a man aged 35-49 years in good health.

In its sample, this clone was seen once. This rearrangement joins TRBV19 to TRBJ1-2, with a possible D match to TRBD1 (5 bases). V shed 1 base and J shed 0 bases, with 12 bases lying between them. CDR1 is LNHDA, CDR2 SQIVND, per germline (reference sequence). The CDR3 runs to 16 residues. CDR3 residues: CASSIVQGVANYGYTF. The CDR3 coding sequence is TGTGCCAGTAGTATAGTCCAGGGAGTGGCTAACTATGGCTACACCTTC.

This clone was picked up one time. V is TRBV6-5 and J is TRBJ1-6; D unresolved. The ends were cut back, 7 bases at V and 11 bases at J, with 15 bases in the middle. Looked up from germline, CDR1 is MNHEY and CDR2 is SVGAGI. This CDR3 spans 13 amino acids. CDR3 nucleotide sequence: TGTGCCAGCACCCAAACCCAACGGGCACCCCTCCACTTT. Translated: CASTQTQRAPLHF.

The chain is built from TRBV29-1 and TRBJ2-7; 11 nucleotides agree with TRBD2. The CDR3 is 16 amino acids. V was clipped by 5 bases and J by 0 bases; unmatched bases: 9. Germline CDR1 and CDR2: SQVTM and ANQGSEA. CDR3: CSVILAGGRSSYEQYF. The CDR3 nucleotides are TGCAGCGTTATCTTAGCGGGGGGGAGAAGCTCCTACGAGCAGTACTTC.

V gene TRBV4-2 combines with J gene TRBJ1-1, with 9 bases matching TRBD1. Trimming took 4 bases from V and 0 from J; bases not matched to a gene: 6. Germline V gives CDR1 LGHNA, CDR2 YNFKEQ. This CDR3 spans 16 amino acids. CDR3 sequence reads: CASSPGQGPLNTEAFF. The CDR3 region has the DNA TGTGCCAGCAGCCCAGGACAGGGGCCATTGAACACTGAAGCTTTCTTT.

The chain couples TRBV18 to TRBJ1-1; 8 positions match TRBD1. V was pared by 10 bases and J by 7 bases, with 8 bases of the junction left unmatched. Germline CDR1 KGHSH, CDR2 LQKENI. This CDR3 has 12 residues. The CDR3 DNA reads TGTGCCACCACCCTAGGGACAGGTGAAGCTTTCTTT. This gives the protein CATTLGTGEAFF.

The chain couples TRBV11-2 to TRBJ2-3, with TRBD2 as a possible D gene (5 bases). From germline, CDR1 is SGHAT and CDR2 FQNNGV. Trimming pared 5 bases from V and 0 bases from J, leaving 15 bases between. This CDR3 is 16 amino acids long. The CDR3 is CASSPPGLLSTDTQYF. CDR3 in DNA: TGTGCCAGCAGCCCACCCGGACTCCTAAGCACAGATACGCAGTATTTT.

This clone has only a few counts. V is TRBV27 and J is TRBJ1-1; tentative D call: TRBD1 (5 bases). Trimming cost V 2 bases and J 1 base, with 8 bases left between them. This CDR3 is built from 14 residues. CDR1 is MNHEY, CDR2 SMNVEV, per germline (reference sequence). The DNA for the CDR3 is TGTGCCAGCAGTTTAAACAGGAGGAACACTGAAGCTTTCTTT. Protein: CASSLNRRNTEAFF.

The V call is TRBV7-2, the J call TRBJ1-6; 9 positions match TRBD1. Germline CDR1 reads SGHTA; CDR2 reads FQGNSA. The ends lost 5 bases at V and 19 bases at J; junction bases unmatched: 9. CDR3 length: 12 amino acids. CDR3 amino acids: CASSLQRTGVHF. In nucleotides, the CDR3 is TGTGCCAGCAGCCTTCAACGGACAGGGGTACACTTT.

The V gene is TRBV6-5, the J gene TRBJ1-2; D might be TRBD1 (6 bases). This CDR3 spans 16 amino acids. The germline CDR1 and CDR2 sequences are MNHEY and SVGAGI. V was cut by 4 bases and J by 3 bases, with 18 bases left in between. The CDR3 region has the DNA TGTGCCAGCAGTTTAACGTCCGGGACACCTCACTATGGCTACACCTTC. This encodes CASSLTSGTPHYGYTF.

CDR3 nucleotides: TGTGCCAGCAGCCAAGTAAGGGACACTGAAGCTTTCTTT. Its translation is CASSQVRDTEAFF. The chain uses TRBV3-1 (or the pseudogene TRBV3-2) and TRBJ1-1; D is ambiguous. Per germline, CDR1 LGHDT and CDR2 YNNKEL (reference sequence). Trimming cost V 1 base and J 3 bases, with 6 bases left between them. The CDR3 runs to 13 residues.

The table lists this clone with a count of one. The chain employs TRBV19 and TRBJ2-5; D is tentatively TRBD1 or TRBD2 (5 bases each). Per the germline V gene, CDR1 is LNHDA and CDR2 is SQIVND (reference sequence). Deletions cut 5 bases from V and 1 base from J, with 11 bases between. The CDR3 contains 14 residues. The CDR3 region has the DNA TGTGCCAGTAGTCCCCGGGACCGCCAAGAGACCCAGTACTTC. Amino acids: CASSPRDRQETQYF. The full variable domain, completed using reference TRBV19 and TRBJ2-5, is DGGITQSPKYLFRKEGQNVTLSCEQNLNHDAMYWYRQDPGQGLRLIYYSQIVNDFQKGDIAEGYSVSREKKESFPLTVTSAQKNPTAFYLCASSPRDRQETQYFGPGTRLLVL.

The chain uses TRBV5-6 and TRBJ1-1, with 11 bases matching TRBD1. The junction had 8 bases not matched to a gene; V was cut back by 5 bases and J by 8 bases. The germline V gene has CDR1 SGHDT and CDR2 YYEEEE. CDR3 length: 14 residues. The CDR3 DNA follows: TGTGCCAGCAGAATGGACAGGGGGCAGGGGGAAGCTTTCTTT. Protein product: CASRMDRGQGEAFF.

The V gene is TRBV12-3 or TRBV12-4, the J gene TRBJ2-7; D is undetermined. Deletions cut 3 bases from V and 3 bases from J, with 9 bases between. There are 13 residues in the CDR3. CDR3 sequence: CASSFAFDYEQYF. The CDR3 DNA reads TGTGCCAGCAGTTTTGCGTTCGACTACGAGCAGTACTTC.